This T cell receptor beta chain is from a study of blood T cell repertoires in COVID-19. The wider study: Sites in the United States, Italy and Spain provided acute and convalescent COVID-19 samples. Sources were T cells, B-cell-depleted T cells, or PBMCs; the material itself was cDNA or gDNA.

The CDR3 is 13 residues long. The V and J ends lost 6 bases and 2 bases respectively, with 10 bases between them. Germline lookup yields CDR1 KGHSH and CDR2 LQKENI. Authors' analysis steps: Quantification of nucleated cells was approximated via reference gene primer amplification. Some clones are missing from TCRdb's copy, which holds only in-frame ones; the method was immunoSEQ multiplex PCR. Clonal size and the V and J genes are those of that table, whereas D and trimming came from the DNA. The sample has around 60,000 clones, roughly 86% seen once. V gene TRBV18 combines with J gene TRBJ2-5, with D perhaps TRBD2 (5 bases). The TCR originated in a man aged 45-65 years with active COVID-19. Sequenced: peripheral blood. Here the CDR3 DNA reads TGTGCCAGCTCCTCGGGGAATCAAGAGACCCAGTACTTC. Translating it yields CASSSGNQETQYF.